The clone carrying this T cell receptor (beta chain) was recorded a few times. There are 15 residues in the CDR3. Germline CDR1 is SNHLY and CDR2 is FYNNEI. V dropped 1 base and J dropped 2; count of bases not matched to a gene: 5. Per the original methods: Amplification of reference gene primers provided the estimated nucleated cell counts. Only in-frame clones appear in the TCRdb table, and some are missing; sequencing was by immunoSEQ multiplex PCR. V and J calls and clone size are as listed in that table; D and trimming were resolved from the DNA. The table records about 52,000 clones, around 86% of them present only once. The data were taken from a study of blood T cell repertoires in COVID-19. Overall study: Nucleic acid was either cDNA or gDNA, and it came from T cells, B-cell-depleted T cells, or PBMCs.

This receptor was taken from a man between 65 and 79 years old with active COVID-19. The sequenced material came from peripheral blood. The chain couples TRBV2 to TRBJ2-7; 7 bases map to TRBD1. The CDR3 nucleotides are TGTGCCAGCAGTGAAGTGGGACAGACAACCTACGAGCAGTACTTC. Translated: CASSEVGQTTYEQYF.